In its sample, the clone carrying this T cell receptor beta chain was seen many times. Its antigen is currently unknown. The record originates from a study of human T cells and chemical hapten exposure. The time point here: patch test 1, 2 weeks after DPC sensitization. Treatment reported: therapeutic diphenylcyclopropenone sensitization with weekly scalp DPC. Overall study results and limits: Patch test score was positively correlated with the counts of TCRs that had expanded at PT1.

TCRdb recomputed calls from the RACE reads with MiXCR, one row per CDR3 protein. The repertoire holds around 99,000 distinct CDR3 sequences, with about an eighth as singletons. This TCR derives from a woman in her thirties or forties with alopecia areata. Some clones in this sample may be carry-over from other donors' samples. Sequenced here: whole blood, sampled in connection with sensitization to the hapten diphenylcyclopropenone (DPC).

CDR3 region: CASSTGGQLNEKLFF. Written as DNA, the CDR3 is TGTGCCAGCAGCACCGGGGGACAGCTAAATGAAAAACTGTTTTTT. The V call is TRBV28, the J call TRBJ1-4; 7 nucleotides align to TRBD1. Unmatched junction bases numbered 9, after V lost 6 bases and J lost 5 bases. This CDR3 has 15 residues. Per germline, CDR1 MDHEN and CDR2 SYDVKM.